Following are 21 T cell receptor beta chains from one sample sequenced in a study of blood T cell repertoires in COVID-19. Clones were sequenced by immunoSEQ multiplex PCR, and TCRdb holds only the in-frame ones, with some missing. Among fewer than 65,000 clones listed, approximately 89% were seen once. The sample was peripheral blood. These receptors were collected from a man aged 60-69 years with acute or convalescent COVID-19.

This clone was seen a single time. The rearrangement uses TRBV29-1 and TRBJ2-7; possible D gene TRBD2, 5 bases. The ends were cut back, 6 bases at V and 0 bases at J, with 15 bases in the middle. The CDR3 is made up of 14 amino acids. Germline V gene data show CDR1 as SQVTM and CDR2 as ANQGSEA. CDR3 DNA sequence: TGCAGCGTCGTGGGAGTGTTCAGCTCCTACGAGCAGTACTTC. This translates into CSVVGVFSSYEQYF.

This clone was seen only once. V gene TRBV20-1 combines with J gene TRBJ1-1; TRBD1 might be the D (6 bases). Germline loops: CDR1 DFQATT, CDR2 SNEGSKA (reference sequence). The CDR3 extends over 11 amino acids. Trimming took 5 bases from V and 8 from J, leaving 12 bases between them. Here the CDR3 DNA reads TGCAGTGCTCAGGGACACAAGGAAGCTTTCTTT. Protein sequence: CSAQGHKEAFF.

This chain uses TRBV14 with TRBJ1-4; 8 nucleotides align to TRBD1. Trimming took 4 bases from V and 4 from J; bases not matched to a gene: 8. The CDR3 is 16 amino acids. CDR1 and CDR2 (germline): SGHDN, FVKESK. The CDR3 nucleotides read TGTGCCAGCAGCCGCCTTCGGACAGGGATTAATGAAAAACTGTTTTTT. Translation gives CASSRLRTGINEKLFF.

This chain connects TRBV2 to TRBJ1-5; D remains unclear. Trimming shortened V by 6 bases and J by 4 bases, and 16 bases separated the two germline ends. Germline CDR1 SNHLY, CDR2 FYNNEI. The CDR3 is 15 residues long. The DNA of the CDR3 is TGTGCCAGCAGACGTAACGGCGGAGCTAATCAGCCCCAGCATTTT. Protein: CASRRNGGANQPQHF.

The chain combines TRBV2 with TRBJ2-1; unclear D gene. V lost 5 bases and J lost 6, with 5 bases in between. Germline CDR1 is SNHLY and CDR2 is FYNNEI. The CDR3 covers 11 residues. The CDR3 DNA sequence: TGTGCCAGCAGTTTTATCAATGAGCAGTTCTTC. Encoded protein: CASSFINEQFF.

This chain links TRBV2 with TRBJ2-3; D is possibly TRBD2 (6 bases). The germline V gene encodes CDR1 SNHLY and CDR2 FYNNEI. Trimming shortened V by 6 bases and J by 3 bases, and 22 bases separated the two germline ends. The CDR3 is 17 amino acids. The CDR3 reads CASSGDQLAYSTDTQYF. As DNA, the CDR3 is TGTGCCAGCAGCGGGGACCAACTAGCATATAGTACAGATACGCAGTATTTT.

V usage is TRBV28 and J usage is TRBJ1-2; no definite D call. CDR1 MDHEN and CDR2 SYDVKM come from the germline V gene. Between the trimmed V and J ends, which lost 4 bases and 0 bases, there was a span of 3 bases. The CDR3 extends over 12 amino acids. The CDR3 sequence is CASSSTNYGYTF. In DNA form, the CDR3 reads TGTGCCAGCAGTTCCACTAACTATGGCTACACCTTC.

This chain links TRBV24-1 with TRBJ1-2; D might be TRBD1 (5 bases). Germline V gene sequence: CDR1 KGHDR, CDR2 SFDVKD. V was cut by 1 base and J by 7 bases, with 12 bases left in between. CDR3 length equals 14 residues. CDR3 bases: TGTGCCACCAGTGATTTTTCGGGGGTCGGTGGCTACACCTTC. Protein product: CATSDFSGVGGYTF.

V usage is TRBV19 and J usage is TRBJ2-7, with TRBD1 matching 7 bases. Trimming removed 1 base from V and 2 bases from J; junction bases left unmatched: 5. The CDR3 extends over 15 amino acids. Germline CDR1 is LNHDA and CDR2 is SQIVND (reference sequence). In DNA, the CDR3 is TGTGCCAGTAGTATAGGAGGGGGCCAGACCTACGAGCAGTACTTC. Translating it yields CASSIGGGQTYEQYF. The full variable domain, completed using reference TRBV19 and TRBJ2-7, is DGGITQSPKYLFRKEGQNVTLSCEQNLNHDAMYWYRQDPGQGLRLIYYSQIVNDFQKGDIAEGYSVSREKKESFPLTVTSAQKNPTAFYLCASSIGGGQTYEQYFGPGTRLTVT.

The CDR3 sequence: CASSAGTGGVTEAFF. CDR3 DNA: TGTGCCAGCAGCGCCGGGACAGGGGGTGTAACTGAAGCTTTCTTT. The J gene is TRBJ1-1, the V gene TRBV11-2; TRBD1 aligns across 11 bases. CDR1 and CDR2 (germline): SGHAT, FQNNGV. There are 15 residues in the CDR3. J gave up 5 bases and V 5 bases, and 7 bases lay outside the gene matches.

This chain uses TRBV27 with TRBJ1-1; D not resolved. Trimming cost V 0 bases and J 1 base, with 9 bases left between them. The CDR3 runs to 15 residues. Per the germline V gene, CDR1 is MNHEY and CDR2 is SMNVEV (reference sequence). The CDR3 protein is CASSLSPEGNTEAFF. The CDR3 DNA reads as TGTGCCAGCAGTTTATCGCCGGAGGGGAACACTGAAGCTTTCTTT.

The chain is built from TRBV18 and TRBJ2-1; D is perhaps TRBD2 (5 bases). The CDR3 has 12 amino acids. Trimming removed 6 bases from V and 8 bases from J, with 11 bases in between. Looked up from germline, CDR1 is KGHSH and CDR2 is LQKENI. The CDR3: CASSPTRDEQFF. CDR3 DNA sequence: TGTGCCAGCTCCCCCACGAGGGATGAGCAGTTCTTC.

This clone has more than one count but fewer than ten. This sequence joins TRBV5-6 and TRBJ1-2, with D perhaps matching TRBD1 (5 bases). Trimming took off 1 base at V and 4 bases at J, with 11 bases between the two ends. The CDR3 covers 14 residues. Germline loops: CDR1 SGHDT, CDR2 YYEEEE. CDR3 sequence (DNA): TGTGCCAGCAGCTTGCGCTCAGGGCCCTATGGCTACACCTTC. Amino acid sequence: CASSLRSGPYGYTF.

This chain links TRBV6-2 or TRBV6-3 with TRBJ1-5; 8 bases map to TRBD1. This CDR3 contains 13 residues. Trimming cost V 6 bases and J 5 bases; bases outside gene matches: 3. Germline values: CDR1 MNHEY, CDR2 SVGEGT. CDR3 amino acids: CASSPDRDQPQHF. The CDR3 region has the DNA TGTGCCAGCAGCCCGGACAGGGATCAGCCCCAGCATTTT.

The chain has TRBV19 and TRBJ1-2; no reliable D call. V lost 3 bases and J 0 bases, leaving 8 bases between the germline ends. This CDR3 has 14 residues. Germline V gene lookup returns CDR1 LNHDA and CDR2 SQIVND (reference sequence). The CDR3 nucleotides are TGTGCCAGTAGTATCCCGAACTCTAACTATGGCTACACCTTC. Amino acid sequence: CASSIPNSNYGYTF.

This chain connects TRBV19 to TRBJ1-2; D is unresolved. Germline CDR1 LNHDA, CDR2 SQIVND (reference sequence). Trimming stripped 11 bases from V and 8 bases from J, with 18 bases between. The CDR3 extends over 12 amino acids. CDR3 amino acids: CASNGEVWGYTF. Written as DNA, the CDR3 is TGTGCCTCAAACGGGGAGGTGTGGGGCTACACCTTC.

The chain uses TRBV18 and TRBJ2-7; D possibly corresponds to TRBD2 (6 bases). There are 12 residues in the CDR3. Looked up from germline, CDR1 is KGHSH and CDR2 is LQKENI. V gave up 3 bases and J gave up 5 bases, with 8 bases separating them. CDR3 nucleotide sequence: TGTGCCAGCTCACCGGGGGGTCACGAGCAGTACTTC. Its protein is CASSPGGHEQYF.

J is TRBJ2-7 and V is TRBV5-8; 9 bases are a match to TRBD2. With 2 bases clipped from V and 1 base from J, the junction kept 10 bases outside the gene matches. The CDR3 length is 17 residues. CDR1 is SGHTS, CDR2 YDEGEE, per germline. CDR3 region: CASSFGAGGGASYEQYF. As DNA, the CDR3 is TGTGCCAGCAGCTTTGGTGCGGGGGGGGGCGCGTCCTACGAGCAGTACTTC.

J is TRBJ1-5 and V is TRBV12-2; the D segment call TRBD1 is taken from the table without a DNA check. TRBV12-2 is a pseudogene segment. This CDR3 is 14 amino acids long. This chain's CDR3 is CARQGTYSNQPQHF. The CDR3 nucleotides read TGTGCAAGACAGGGGACCTATAGCAATCAGCCCCAGCATTTT.

The chain recombines TRBV3-1 (or the pseudogene TRBV3-2) with TRBJ2-1, with TRBD2 identical over 10 bases. This CDR3 comprises 16 residues. With V trimmed by 2 bases and J by 6 bases, 7 bases remained unmatched. Per germline, CDR1 LGHDT and CDR2 YNNKEL (reference sequence). CDR3 loop: CASSQLAGGPPNEQFF. The CDR3 nucleotides read TGTGCCAGCAGCCAATTAGCGGGGGGACCCCCCAATGAGCAGTTCTTC.

The chain couples TRBV6-5 to TRBJ2-7; no firm D call. Germline V gives CDR1 MNHEY, CDR2 SVGAGI. Trimming shortened V by 8 bases and J by 2 bases, and 7 bases separated the two germline ends. The CDR3 length is 11 residues. Here the CDR3 reads CASARAYEQYF. CDR3 sequence (DNA): TGTGCCAGCGCCCGAGCCTACGAGCAGTACTTC.